The 12 T cell receptor beta chains in this list originate from one sample, sequenced in a study of blood T cell repertoires in COVID-19. The data were produced by immunoSEQ multiplex PCR, yet TCRdb's version contains in-frame clones alone and is incomplete. The sample yields about 30,000 clones, roughly 85% seen once. The sample taken for sequencing was peripheral blood. These receptor sequences come from an elderly man with active COVID-19.

This clone came up once. J is TRBJ1-2 and V is TRBV6-5; no definite D call. Germline V gene lookup returns CDR1 MNHEY and CDR2 SVGAGI. The CDR3 loop spans 13 amino acids. V lost 2 bases to trimming and J lost 4 bases, with 8 bases between them. CDR3 DNA sequence: TGTGCCAGCAGTTACCGGGCGGGCTATGGCTACACCTTC. The encoded protein is CASSYRAGYGYTF.

The J gene is TRBJ2-1, the V gene TRBV27; a weak D match, TRBD2 (5 bases). The CDR3 runs to 16 residues. V gave up 6 bases and J gave up 8 bases, with 23 bases separating them. CDR1 and CDR2 from the germline V gene are MNHEY and SMNVEV (reference sequence). CDR3 sequence (DNA): TGTGCCAGCAGAGTAGGGTCAGCCACGTCCGGGGATGAGCAGTTCTTC. It encodes CASRVGSATSGDEQFF.

This chain links TRBV5-5 with TRBJ2-6; possibly TRBD1 for D (5 bases). This CDR3 has 17 amino acids. Between the trimmed V and J ends, which lost 0 bases and 1 base, there was a span of 11 bases. CDR1 is SGHKS and CDR2 is YYEKEE in the germline V gene (reference sequence). The CDR3 is CASSLVQVTSGANVLTF. The CDR3 coding sequence is TGTGCCAGCAGCTTGGTACAGGTTACTTCTGGGGCCAACGTCCTGACTTTC.

In its sample, this clone was seen once. V usage is TRBV15 and J usage is TRBJ2-5; D not certain. The CDR3 consists of 12 residues. Trimming stripped 0 bases from V and 4 bases from J, with 3 bases between. Looked up from germline, CDR1 is LNHNV and CDR2 is YYDKDF (reference sequence). CDR3 residues: CATSRDIETQYF. The CDR3 bases are TGTGCCACCAGCAGAGATATAGAGACCCAGTACTTC.

This clone occurred a few times. The chain employs TRBV5-1 and TRBJ2-2; D is undetermined. V shed 2 bases and J shed 6 bases, with 14 bases lying between them. The CDR3 loop spans 15 amino acids. From germline, CDR1 is SGHRS and CDR2 YFSETQ. As DNA, the CDR3 is TGCGCCAGCAGCTTTCGGAGAGATATTCCCGGGGAGCTGTTTTTT. Translation: CASSFRRDIPGELFF. The entire variable domain, with the rest obtained from reference TRBV5-1 and TRBJ2-2, is as follows: KAGVTQTPRYLIKTRGQQVTLSCSPISGHRSVSWYQQTPGQGLQFLFEYFSETQRNKGNFPGRFSGRQFSNSRSEMNVSTLELGDSALYLCASSFRRDIPGELFFGEGSRLTVL.

This chain joins TRBV19 and TRBJ2-1; 9 bases are a match to TRBD2. Trimming cost V 6 bases and J 6 bases; bases outside gene matches: 12. The CDR3 spans 16 residues. In germline, CDR1 is LNHDA, CDR2 SQIVND (reference sequence). CDR3 coding DNA: TGTGCCAGTAGCCATAATCCGGGACTAGCCGTCAATGAGCAGTTCTTC. The encoded protein is CASSHNPGLAVNEQFF.

This clone was recorded a few times. The chain uses TRBV7-8 and TRBJ2-7; no clear D. V was clipped by 5 bases and J by 4 bases, with 12 bases between them. Per germline, CDR1 SGHVS and CDR2 FQNEAQ. The CDR3 has 13 amino acids. The CDR3 region has the DNA TGTGCCAGCAGCCGTATTACCGGGTACGAGCAGTACTTC. This gives the protein CASSRITGYEQYF.

V is TRBV7-2 and J is TRBJ2-5; TRBD2 aligns across 9 bases. Germline CDR1 and CDR2: SGHTA and FQGNSA. The CDR3 contains 18 residues. V lost 2 bases, J lost 5 bases, and 15 bases stayed unmatched. CDR3 nucleotides: TGTGCCAGCAGCTTATTCTCTATCGCGGGGGGGCGGAGGGAGACCCAGTACTTC. It encodes CASSLFSIAGGRRETQYF. Full variable domain (remainder filled in from reference TRBV7-2 and TRBJ2-5): GAGVSQSPSNKVTEKGKDVELRCDPISGHTALYWYRQSLGQGLEFLIYFQGNSAPDKSGLPSDRFSAERTGGSVSTLTIQRTQQEDSAVYLCASSLFSIAGGRRETQYFGPGTRLLVL.

This sequence joins TRBV4-3 and TRBJ1-2; D perhaps matches TRBD1 (5 bases). Deletions cut 0 bases from V and 0 bases from J, with 14 bases between. Germline assignment: CDR1 LGHNA and CDR2 YSLEER. CDR3 size: 17 residues. In DNA, the CDR3 is TGCGCCAGCAGCCAAGAAAGTCGGGGCGGGGCTAACTATGGCTACACCTTC. It codes for CASSQESRGGANYGYTF.

This sequence joins TRBV29-1 and TRBJ1-1, with TRBD1 as a possible D gene (6 bases). Germline V gives CDR1 SQVTM, CDR2 ANQGSEA. The CDR3 runs to 13 residues. The V gene lost 8 bases and the J gene lost 1 base, with 14 bases spanning the gap. DNA for the CDR3: TGCAGCACTCAGGGGCGAACGAACACTGAAGCTTTCTTT. Its translation: CSTQGRTNTEAFF. Full variable domain (remainder filled in from reference TRBV29-1 and TRBJ1-1): SAVISQKPSRDICQRGTSLTIQCQVDSQVTMMFWYRQQPGQSLTLIATANQGSEATYESGFVIDKFPISRPNLTFSTLTVSNMSPEDSSIYLCSTQGRTNTEAFFGQGTRLTVV.

V and J are TRBV6-6 and TRBJ1-1, with D tentatively TRBD1 (5 bases). This CDR3 contains 14 residues. V was clipped by 7 bases and J by 6 bases, with 18 bases between them. Germline V gene sequence: CDR1 MNHNY, CDR2 SVGAGI (reference sequence). The CDR3: CASKPEGRGAEAFF. CDR3 nucleotides: TGTGCCAGCAAACCGGAGGGACGGGGCGCTGAAGCTTTCTTT.

The J gene is TRBJ2-5, the V gene TRBV2; the match to TRBD1 covers 7 bases. The CDR3 contains 14 residues. CDR1 is SNHLY and CDR2 is FYNNEI in the germline V gene. V was clipped by 7 bases and J by 1 base; unmatched bases: 6. The CDR3 sequence is CASTRQGPQETQYF. The CDR3 bases are TGTGCCAGCACCCGACAGGGCCCCCAAGAGACCCAGTACTTC. The whole variable domain, remainder taken from reference TRBV2 and TRBJ2-5, is EPEVTQTPSHQVTQMGQEVILRCVPISNHLYFYWYRQILGQKVEFLVSFYNNEISEKSEIFDDQFSVERPDGSNFTLKIRSTKLEDSAMYFCASTRQGPQETQYFGPGTRLLVL.